A single sample is the source of the 5 T cell receptor beta chains below, sequenced in a study of monozygotic twins with inflammatory bowel disease. TCRdb reprocessed the 5' RACE reads, keeping one entry per CDR3 protein, no DNA. The sample includes more than 300,000 distinct CDR3 sequences. Input material: blood. Receptor source: a human donor with ulcerative colitis or Crohn's disease, or a healthy co-twin of an affected twin (not recorded which).

The chain combines TRBV5-1 with TRBJ2-5; TCRdb's assignment of TRBD1 cannot be checked, as there is no DNA. CDR3 length: 14 residues. The germline V gene has CDR1 SGHRS and CDR2 YFSETQ. The CDR3 sequence: CASSLDRARGTQYF.

The rearrangement uses TRBV11-2 and TRBJ2-7; as DNA is missing, the TRBD1 call by TCRdb cannot be tested. Germline V CDR1 and CDR2: SGHAT, FQNNGV. The CDR3 extends over 14 amino acids. CDR3 residues: CASSSDRGRVKQYF.

The chain couples TRBV12-3 or TRBV12-4 to TRBJ1-1; no DNA is available, so the TRBD1 call from TCRdb remains unchecked. This CDR3 spans 13 amino acids. The CDR3 protein is CASSPGVNTEAFF.

The chain links TRBV13 to TRBJ2-7; checking the TCRdb D call of TRBD1 is not possible without DNA. This CDR3 has 15 residues. CDR1 PRHDT and CDR2 FYEKMQ come from the germline V gene (reference sequence). CDR3 loop: CASSRTGQGSYEQYF.

The rearrangement joins TRBV20-1 to TRBJ2-7. CDR3 length: 14 amino acids. Germline loops: CDR1 DFQATT, CDR2 SNEGSKA (reference sequence). CDR3: CSARDLDGTYEQYF.